This is a list of T cell receptor beta chains from one sample in a study of blood T cell repertoires in COVID-19. Repertoires were generated with immunoSEQ multiplex PCR, while TCRdb's copy carries only in-frame clones and drops some. In the table there are a few hundred thousand clones, roughly 87% of which are singletons. The sequencing input was PBMCs or T cells enriched from blood (not recorded which). These TCRs come from a woman in her twenties or thirties who had recovered from COVID-19. Each CDR3 is given with its conserved first and last residue. The D gene is left open where the match is weak. Rows may omit the clone size; those that give it use once, few, many or a size class.

d_gene	v_gene	j_gene	abundance	CDR3aa	CDR3nt
NA	TRBV9	TRBJ1-1	NA	CASSVGTDVNTEAFF	TGTGCCAGCAGCGTAGGAACAGACGTGAACACTGAAGCTTTCTTT
TRBD1	TRBV5-4	TRBJ1-1	NA	CASSLGTGSHTEAFF	TGTGCCAGCAGCTTGGGGACAGGGAGTCACACTGAAGCTTTCTTT
NA	TRBV10-2	TRBJ1-2	NA	CASSVRQETGSYTF	TGCGCCAGCAGCGTTAGACAGGAAACGGGGAGCTACACCTTC
TRBD2	TRBV9	TRBJ2-1	NA	CASSVGLAGALGHNEQFF	TGTGCCAGCAGCGTAGGTTTAGCGGGGGCTTTGGGGCACAATGAGCAGTTCTTC
TRBD1	TRBV4-3	TRBJ1-4	NA	CASSQGGRGNEKLFF	TGCGCCAGCAGCCAAGGCGGCAGGGGGAATGAAAAACTGTTTTTT
NA	TRBV19	TRBJ1-1	NA	CASSMIDRQEAFF	TGTGCCAGTAGTATGATTGACAGGCAGGAAGCTTTCTTT
TRBD2	TRBV3-1/TRBV3-2	TRBJ2-3	NA	CASSSSGGASDTQYF	TGTGCCAGCAGCTCTAGCGGGGGGGCTTCAGATACGCAGTATTTT
NA	TRBV6-5	TRBJ1-5	NA	CASTEFRNQPQHF	TGTGCCAGCACAGAATTTCGCAATCAGCCCCAGCATTTT
TRBD1	TRBV2	TRBJ1-4	NA	CASSQQGDVYEKLFF	TGTGCCAGCAGCCAACAGGGGGACGTTTATGAAAAACTGTTTTTT
TRBD2	TRBV27	TRBJ2-5	NA	CASSFGEGETQYF	TGTGCCAGCAGTTTTGGGGAGGGAGAGACCCAGTACTTC
NA	TRBV30	TRBJ2-5	NA	CAWSVSPETQYF	TGTGCCTGGAGTGTGAGCCCGGAGACCCAGTACTTC
NA	TRBV18	TRBJ1-3	NA	CASSPAGRNTIYF	TGTGCCAGCTCACCTGCGGGTAGAAACACCATATATTTT
NA	TRBV24-1	TRBJ1-5	NA	CATIHRGNQPQHF	TGTGCCACCATTCACAGGGGCAATCAGCCCCAGCATTTT
NA	TRBV12-3/TRBV12-4	TRBJ1-4	NA	CASSLGGGEKLFF	TGTGCCAGCAGTTTGGGGGGAGGTGAAAAACTGTTTTTT
TRBD1	TRBV25-1	TRBJ1-1	NA	CASSGGEKTGWTAEAFF	TGTGCCAGCAGTGGGGGGGAGAAGACAGGGTGGACCGCTGAAGCTTTCTTT
TRBD1	TRBV27	TRBJ1-1	once	CASSPIQGANTEAFF	TGTGCCAGCAGCCCAATACAGGGGGCGAACACTGAAGCTTTCTTT
TRBD1	TRBV28	TRBJ1-5	NA	CASRGGGINQPQHF	TGTGCCAGCAGAGGAGGGGGCATTAATCAGCCCCAGCATTTT
TRBD1	TRBV5-1	TRBJ1-5	NA	CASSVWGRGRESSNQPQHF	TGCGCCAGCAGCGTATGGGGCAGGGGGCGCGAGAGTAGCAATCAGCCCCAGCATTTT